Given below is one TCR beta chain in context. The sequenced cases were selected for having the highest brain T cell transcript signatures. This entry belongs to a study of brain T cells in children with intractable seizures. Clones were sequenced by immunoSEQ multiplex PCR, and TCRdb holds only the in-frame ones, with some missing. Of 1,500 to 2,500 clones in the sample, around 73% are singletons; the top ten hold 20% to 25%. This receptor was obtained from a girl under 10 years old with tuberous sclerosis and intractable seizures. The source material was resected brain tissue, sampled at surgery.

The CDR3 is CASSQAPRLAGTNSYNEQFF. The CDR3 bases are TGTGCCAGCTCACAAGCGCCGAGACTAGCGGGAACCAACTCCTACAATGAGCAGTTCTTC. The chain carries TRBV18 and TRBJ2-1; 11 bases map to TRBD2. Per germline, CDR1 KGHSH and CDR2 LQKENI. J gave up 0 bases and V 4 bases, and 14 bases lay outside the gene matches. This CDR3 has 20 amino acids.